Listed here are 32 T cell receptor beta chains from one sample, sequenced in a study of identical twins. MiXCR, run by TCRdb on the 5' RACE reads, gives a single entry per CDR3 protein. Altogether about 200,000 distinct CDR3 sequences are present, 7.5% being singletons, with the ten largest covering 1.9%. These same data were also listed under a study on yellow fever vaccine responses in identical twins.

Sequenced input: memory (CD45RO+) T cells sorted from blood. The receptor set was obtained from a woman under 30 in good health.

The chain joins TRBV19 to TRBJ2-1, with TRBD2 matching 12 bases. In germline, CDR1 is LNHDA, CDR2 SQIVND (reference sequence). The CDR3 length is 16 residues. Trimming cost V 5 bases and J 0 bases; bases outside gene matches: 2. CDR3 in amino acids: CASSALAGGSYNEQFF. The CDR3 DNA reads as TGTGCCAGTAGTGCACTAGCGGGAGGCTCCTACAATGAGCAGTTCTTC.

This clonotype was detected a few times. The rearrangement links TRBV3-1 to TRBJ2-6; TRBD1 aligns across 9 bases. Per germline, CDR1 LGHDT and CDR2 YNNKEL (reference sequence). The CDR3 length is 15 residues. V dropped 4 bases and J dropped 11; count of bases not matched to a gene: 9. The CDR3 sequence: CASSPRDRASDVLTF. Here the CDR3 DNA reads TGTGCCAGCAGCCCCCGGGACAGGGCTTCCGACGTCCTGACTTTC.

Many counts were recorded for this clonotype. V and J are TRBV14 and TRBJ2-1; possible D gene TRBD1, 6 bases. Germline lookup yields CDR1 SGHDN and CDR2 FVKESK. V was cut by 1 base and J by 3 bases, with 10 bases left in between. The CDR3 consists of 15 residues. The CDR3 DNA is TGTGCCAGCAGCCAAGGACAGGACCACTACAATGAGCAGTTCTTC. Amino acids: CASSQGQDHYNEQFF. Using reference TRBV14 and TRBJ2-1 for the parts outside the CDR3, the full variable domain is EAGVTQFPSHSVIEKGQTVTLRCDPISGHDNLYWYRRVMGKEIKFLLHFVKESKQDESGMPNNRFLAERTGGTYSTLKVQPAELEDSGVYFCASSQGQDHYNEQFFGPGTRLTVL.

A few counts support this clonotype. This chain joins TRBV6-6 and TRBJ2-2; D not resolved. The germline CDR1 and CDR2 sequences are MNHNY and SVGAGI (reference sequence). The CDR3 has 11 residues. V was shortened by 7 bases and J by 8 bases, with 8 bases between the two germline ends. Here the CDR3 reads CASNDAGELFF. The CDR3 nucleotides read TGTGCCAGCAACGACGCTGGGGAGCTGTTTTTT.

This chain joins TRBV9 and TRBJ2-5; weak D call: TRBD1 (5 bases). Germline CDR1 reads SGDLS; CDR2 reads YYNGEE. The CDR3 extends over 15 amino acids. Trimming shortened V by 0 bases and J by 1 base, and 10 bases separated the two germline ends. CDR3 DNA sequence: TGTGCCAGCAGCGTAGGGGAAGGGGCCCAAGAGACCCAGTACTTC. It translates to CASSVGEGAQETQYF.

The rearrangement links TRBV6-2 or TRBV6-3 to TRBJ2-4; 9 bases are shared with TRBD1. V shed 7 bases and J 4 bases; nucleotides not matched to a gene: 11. Looked up from germline, CDR1 is MNHEY and CDR2 is SVGEGT. The length of the CDR3 is 16 residues. CDR3 residues: CASTPMGTGRKNIQYF. CDR3 bases: TGTGCCAGCACTCCCATGGGGACAGGGAGGAAAAACATTCAGTACTTC.

In this sample, this clonotype turned up a few times. The chain employs TRBV11-1 and TRBJ2-7, with 7 bases aligning to TRBD1. Germline lookup yields CDR1 SGHAT and CDR2 FQDESV (reference sequence). V lost 2 bases and J lost 2; bases outside the gene matches: 6. The CDR3 covers 15 residues. CDR3 in amino acids: CASSLLTGSPYEQYF. CDR3 nucleotides: TGTGCCAGCAGCTTACTGACAGGGTCCCCCTACGAGCAGTACTTC.

The chain employs TRBV6-1 and TRBJ1-3; D may be TRBD1 (6 bases). Germline CDR1 MNHNS, CDR2 SASEGT. This CDR3 has 13 residues. The V end lost 6 bases, the J end lost 7 bases, and 13 bases lay between the germline ends. CDR3 amino acids: CASRPGQQNTIYF. CDR3 DNA sequence: TGTGCCAGCAGACCCGGACAGCAGAACACCATATATTTT.

This clonotype was observed a few times. The chain recombines TRBV20-1 with TRBJ2-1; either TRBD1 or TRBD2 may supply D (5 bases each). From germline, CDR1 is DFQATT and CDR2 SNEGSKA (reference sequence). The germline V and J ends were trimmed by 8 bases and 10 bases, with 18 bases remaining between them. This CDR3 is 12 amino acids long. The CDR3 nucleotides are TGCAGTCCCCGCCTGGGGGACCGCGAGCAGTTCTTC. Translating it yields CSPRLGDREQFF.

This chain uses TRBV29-1 with TRBJ2-1; 10 bases match TRBD2. From germline, CDR1 is SQVTM and CDR2 ANQGSEA. The J segment lost 5 bases and the V segment lost 0 bases, leaving 7 bases of the junction unmatched. This CDR3 has 16 residues. Here the CDR3 reads CSVEDGASGRDNEQFF. The CDR3 nucleotides read TGCAGCGTTGAAGATGGGGCTAGCGGGAGAGACAATGAGCAGTTCTTC.

This CDR3 is CSARVLLFPQGDTGELFF. CDR3 sequence (DNA): TGCAGTGCTAGAGTTCTTCTATTTCCGCAGGGCGACACCGGGGAGCTGTTTTTT. V is TRBV20-1 and J is TRBJ2-2; a weak D match, TRBD1 (5 bases). V was cut by 1 base and J by 3 bases, with 21 bases left in between. The germline V gene encodes CDR1 DFQATT and CDR2 SNEGSKA (reference sequence). The CDR3 covers 18 residues.

The chain joins TRBV12-3 or TRBV12-4 to TRBJ2-2; D might be TRBD1 or TRBD2, each matching 5 bases. This CDR3 region has 16 residues. Trimming removed 1 base from V and 2 bases from J, with 11 bases in between. The CDR3 nucleotides are TGTGCCAGCAGTTTAGGACATGGGGGAAACACCGGGGAGCTGTTTTTT. Residues: CASSLGHGGNTGELFF.

This chain links TRBV29-1 with TRBJ1-2; D remains ambiguous. This CDR3 is built from 12 residues. V lost 4 bases, J lost 3 bases, and 9 bases lay in between. Per germline, CDR1 SQVTM and CDR2 ANQGSEA. The CDR3 is CSVVLGDYGYTF. CDR3 DNA sequence: TGCAGCGTTGTCCTGGGCGACTATGGCTACACCTTC.

This clonotype was seen a few times. V usage is TRBV28 and J usage is TRBJ2-1; 9 nucleotides agree with TRBD1. Germline trimming cut 1 base from V and 6 bases from J; bases unmatched to any gene: 7. The length of the CDR3 is 16 residues. Germline assignment: CDR1 MDHEN and CDR2 SYDVKM. CDR3 residues: CASSLSSGQGRNEQFF. CDR3 in DNA: TGTGCCAGCAGTTTATCCTCGGGACAGGGACGCAATGAGCAGTTCTTC.

In this sample, this clonotype turned up many times. The chain links TRBV7-2 to TRBJ1-1, with 11 bases that match TRBD1. Germline assignment: CDR1 SGHTA and CDR2 FQGNSA. The CDR3 extends over 14 amino acids. The V gene end was trimmed by 5 bases and the J gene end by 4 bases; junction bases not matched to a gene: 3. Here the CDR3 DNA reads TGTGCCAGCAGCCAGGACAGGGGGCTCACTGAAGCTTTCTTT. This codes for CASSQDRGLTEAFF.

This clonotype was observed a handful of times. The chain links TRBV9 to TRBJ2-3, with 7 bases matching TRBD2. V dropped 3 bases and J dropped 6; count of bases not matched to a gene: 4. Germline values: CDR1 SGDLS, CDR2 YYNGEE. This CDR3 is 13 amino acids long. For the CDR3, the DNA is TGTGCCAGCAGCGGGGGGGGTTGGGATACGCAGTATTTT. This codes for CASSGGGWDTQYF.

This clonotype was detected ten times or more. The J gene is TRBJ2-1, the V gene TRBV4-1, with TRBD2 as a possible D gene (5 bases). Trimming cost V 0 bases and J 3 bases, with 15 bases left between them. CDR3 length equals 17 residues. Germline CDR1 MGHRA, CDR2 YSYEKL. The CDR3 here is CASSQETFTSGYNEQFF. The DNA of the CDR3 is TGCGCCAGCAGCCAAGAGACCTTTACTAGTGGCTACAATGAGCAGTTCTTC.

In this sample, this clonotype turned up a few times. This sequence joins TRBV19 and TRBJ2-7, with a tentative D call TRBD1 (6 bases). V lost 7 bases to trimming and J lost 4 bases, with 17 bases between them. The CDR3 totals 14 residues. Per germline, CDR1 LNHDA and CDR2 SQIVND (reference sequence). CDR3 nucleotides: TGTGCCAGTACCCCCGGGACGGGACAATACGAGCAGTACTTC. This codes for CASTPGTGQYEQYF. Complete variable domain (other parts from reference TRBV19 and TRBJ2-7): DGGITQSPKYLFRKEGQNVTLSCEQNLNHDAMYWYRQDPGQGLRLIYYSQIVNDFQKGDIAEGYSVSREKKESFPLTVTSAQKNPTAFYLCASTPGTGQYEQYFGPGTRLTVT.

This clonotype was recorded many times. The gene calls are TRBV10-3 and TRBJ2-3, with TRBD2 matching 9 bases. The CDR3 length is 19 residues. V lost 5 bases and J lost 4; bases outside the gene matches: 19. Germline V lookup: CDR1 ENHRY, CDR2 SYGVKD. The CDR3 is CAISPSGGSGSGRPDTQYF. The CDR3 bases are TGTGCCATCAGTCCTAGTGGCGGTAGCGGGAGTGGGAGGCCAGATACGCAGTATTTT.

Ten or more counts support this clonotype. The V gene is TRBV27, the J gene TRBJ2-2, with 9 bases fitting TRBD2. The trim removed 6 bases at V and 3 bases at J, leaving 8 bases unmatched. The germline V gene has CDR1 MNHEY and CDR2 SMNVEV (reference sequence). The CDR3 is 16 amino acids. CDR3 in amino acids: CASSSLAGAYTGELFF. CDR3 in DNA: TGTGCCAGCAGCTCCTTAGCGGGGGCCTACACCGGGGAGCTGTTTTTT.

This clonotype was found many times. The genes are TRBV18 and TRBJ2-7; 7 nucleotides match TRBD1. This CDR3 comprises 16 residues. Germline CDR1 and CDR2: KGHSH and LQKENI. After removal of 4 bases from V and 2 bases from J, the junction contained 11 bases not matched to a gene. CDR3 region: CASSRQGQKSTYEQYF. Here the CDR3 DNA reads TGTGCCAGCTCACGACAGGGACAGAAAAGCACCTACGAGCAGTACTTC.

This chain joins TRBV27 and TRBJ1-1; TRBD1 aligns across 7 bases. The junction had 6 bases not matched to a gene; V was cut back by 6 bases and J by 8 bases. Looked up from germline, CDR1 is MNHEY and CDR2 is SMNVEV (reference sequence). The CDR3 is made up of 12 amino acids. The CDR3 DNA reads TGTGCCAGCAGCAAGACAGGGAACGAAGCTTTCTTT. Translated: CASSKTGNEAFF.

There are many counts of this clonotype. The chain employs TRBV11-2 and TRBJ1-2; tentatively, D is TRBD1 (5 bases). From germline, CDR1 is SGHAT and CDR2 FQNNGV. V was shortened by 1 base and J by 2 bases, with 20 bases between the two germline ends. There are 18 residues in the CDR3. The CDR3 DNA reads TGTGCCAGCAGCTTAGTCATAGCGGGACCCAACGGGAACTATGGCTACACCTTC. Amino acids: CASSLVIAGPNGNYGYTF.

This chain links TRBV5-1 with TRBJ2-1, with TRBD1 matching over 7 bases. Trimming took 3 bases from V and 9 from J; bases not matched to a gene: 15. The CDR3 covers 16 residues. Per the germline V gene, CDR1 is SGHRS and CDR2 is YFSETQ. The CDR3 reads CASSYRRQGGVGEQFF. As DNA, the CDR3 is TGCGCCAGCAGCTACCGACGACAGGGTGGGGTCGGTGAGCAGTTCTTC.

In its sample, this clonotype was seen many times. The chain has TRBV7-9 and TRBJ1-2; D unclear. V was pared by 1 base and J by 5 bases, with 8 bases between. The CDR3 loop spans 13 amino acids. CDR1 SEHNR and CDR2 FQNEAQ come from the germline V gene (reference sequence). Written as DNA, the CDR3 is TGTGCCAGCAGCTTAGGCGACACTTATGGCTACACCTTC. This encodes CASSLGDTYGYTF.

This clonotype was recorded a few times. The V and J genes are TRBV10-3 and TRBJ2-5, with TRBD1 matching over 9 bases. This CDR3 spans 16 amino acids. V was clipped by 3 bases and J by 4 bases; unmatched bases: 9. From germline, CDR1 is ENHRY and CDR2 SYGVKD. The CDR3 sequence: CAISEVGQGLPETQYF. CDR3 sequence (DNA): TGTGCCATCAGTGAAGTCGGACAGGGGTTACCAGAGACCCAGTACTTC.

This chain joins TRBV7-8 and TRBJ1-5; 8 nucleotides agree with TRBD1. The CDR3 sequence is 16 residues long. The V segment lost 1 base and the J segment 4 bases; nucleotides outside the gene matches: 6. Per germline, CDR1 SGHVS and CDR2 FQNEAQ. The CDR3 spells CASSLGQGSVNQPQHF. CDR3 bases: TGTGCCAGCAGCTTAGGACAGGGGTCAGTTAATCAGCCCCAGCATTTT.

The CDR3 region has the DNA TGCGCCAGCAGCCAAGACTACTACAATGAGCAGTTCTTC. Translating gives CASSQDYYNEQFF. V gene TRBV4-3 combines with J gene TRBJ2-1; D is unresolved. CDR3 size: 13 residues. CDR1 is LGHNA, CDR2 YSLEER, per germline. V was shortened by 0 bases and J by 3 bases, with 3 bases between the two germline ends.

J is TRBJ2-5 and V is TRBV20-1; D call uncertain. In germline, CDR1 is DFQATT, CDR2 SNEGSKA (reference sequence). Between the trimmed V and J ends, which lost 6 bases and 5 bases, there was a span of 7 bases. This CDR3 spans 10 amino acids. The CDR3 loop reads CSAPRETQYF. The CDR3 DNA reads as TGCAGTGCCCCACGGGAGACCCAGTACTTC.

The CDR3 protein is CATMSSLGELFF. In DNA, the CDR3 is TGTGCCACCATGTCTTCCCTCGGGGAGCTGTTTTTT. V is TRBV24-1 and J is TRBJ2-2, with D unclear. Germline values: CDR1 KGHDR, CDR2 SFDVKD. The CDR3 runs 12 residues. Trimming left V 8 bases short and J 7 bases short, with 10 bases between.

The chain joins TRBV29-1 to TRBJ2-7; 9 nucleotides agree with TRBD1. V dropped 6 bases and J dropped 7; count of bases not matched to a gene: 7. Germline CDR1 is SQVTM and CDR2 is ANQGSEA. CDR3 length equals 12 residues. The CDR3 DNA follows: TGCAGCGTCGGGACAGGGTCGTATGAGCAGTACTTC. Its protein is CSVGTGSYEQYF.

This clonotype was observed a handful of times. The V and J genes are TRBV27 and TRBJ2-1; maybe TRBD2 (6 bases). The CDR3 is 17 residues long. CDR1 is MNHEY and CDR2 is SMNVEV in the germline V gene (reference sequence). The ends were cut back, 8 bases at V and 4 bases at J, with 24 bases in the middle. The CDR3, as DNA: TGTGCCAGCCGACTTCTGGTAGCGGCCACCGATTACAATGAGCAGTTCTTC. Protein product: CASRLLVAATDYNEQFF.